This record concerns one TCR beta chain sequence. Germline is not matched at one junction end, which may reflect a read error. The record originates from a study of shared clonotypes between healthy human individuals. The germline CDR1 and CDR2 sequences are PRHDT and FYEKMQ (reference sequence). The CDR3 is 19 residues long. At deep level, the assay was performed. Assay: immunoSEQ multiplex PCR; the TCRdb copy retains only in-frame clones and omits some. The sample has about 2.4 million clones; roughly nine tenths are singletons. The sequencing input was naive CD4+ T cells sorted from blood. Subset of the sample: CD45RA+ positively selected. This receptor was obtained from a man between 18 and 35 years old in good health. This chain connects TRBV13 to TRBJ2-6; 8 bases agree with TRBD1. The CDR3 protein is CASSIGQGSPSSGANVLTF. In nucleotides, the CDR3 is TGTGCCAGCAGCATAGGACAGGGTTCTCCTAGCTCTGGGGCCAACGTCCTGACTTTC.